These 11 T cell receptor beta chains originate from one sample sequenced in a study of regulatory T cells in long-lasting Graves disease. The time point denotes: persistent/refractory GD, antithyroid drugs over 5 years with positive TRAb. RNA extracted from PBMCs served as the sequencing template. Arm-PCR of CDR3 regions and iRepertoire HTBI primers were the basis on which TCR beta libraries were built. In TCRdb, the multiplex PCR reads were re-called with MiXCR into one record per CDR3 protein. There are under 500,000 distinct CDR3 sequences in the sample; around 21% occur only once, and roughly 20% lies in the top ten. The material was peripheral blood mononuclear cells (PBMCs), obtained when the disease was refractory, from a patient treated with antithyroid drugs. These receptor sequences come from a female donor with Graves disease.

This clonotype was seen at least ten times. The gene calls are TRBV3-1 and TRBJ2-7; D perhaps matches TRBD1 (6 bases). CDR3 length: 16 residues. V shed 4 bases and J shed 5 bases, with 21 bases lying between them. CDR1 and CDR2 (germline): LGHDT, YNNKEL (reference sequence). The CDR3: CASSRPQTGLGDEQYF. DNA for the CDR3: TGTGCCAGCAGCCGCCCCCAAACAGGGCTCGGGGACGAGCAGTACTTC.

The gene calls are TRBV6-2 or TRBV6-3 and TRBJ2-7, with TRBD1 matching over 8 bases. The germline V gene has CDR1 MNHEY and CDR2 SVGEGT. This CDR3 is built from 16 residues. V dropped 4 bases and J dropped 0; count of bases not matched to a gene: 8. CDR3 sequence (DNA): TGTGCCAGCAGTTCCCTGGGGCAGGGGGCCTCCTACGAGCAGTACTTC. It translates to CASSSLGQGASYEQYF.

This clonotype was counted a few times. For the CDR3, the DNA is TGTGCCAGCAGCTTATATTTCAGGGGAGAGACCCAGTACTTC. Residues: CASSLYFRGETQYF. The chain links TRBV7-2 to TRBJ2-5; a weak D match, TRBD1 (6 bases). V lost 2 bases to trimming and J lost 4 bases, with 11 bases between them. The CDR3 loop spans 14 amino acids. Germline assignment: CDR1 SGHTA and CDR2 FQGNSA.

CDR3 in DNA: TGTGCCAGCAGCTTAATTGGTAGCACGAACACCGGGGAGCTGTTTTTT. Translating gives CASSLIGSTNTGELFF. The genes are TRBV7-2 and TRBJ2-2, with D unresolved. V lost 2 bases to trimming and J lost 0 bases, with 10 bases between them. The CDR3 covers 16 residues. CDR1 is SGHTA, CDR2 FQGNSA, per germline.

This clonotype was seen a few times. The V call is TRBV30, the J call TRBJ1-1, with TRBD1 identical over 9 bases. V gave up 6 bases and J gave up 5 bases; unmatched junction bases: 4. The germline CDR1 and CDR2 sequences are GTSNPN and SVGIG (reference sequence). The length of the CDR3 is 12 residues. Here the CDR3 DNA reads TGTGCCTGCTCAGGACAGGGGACTGAAGCTTTCTTT. The encoded protein is CACSGQGTEAFF. The full variable domain, rest sourced from reference TRBV30 and TRBJ1-1, is SQTIHQWPATLVQPVGSPLSLECTVEGTSNPNLYWYRQAAGRGLQLLFYSVGIGQISSEVPQNLSASRPQDRQFILSSKKLLLSDSGFYLCACSGQGTEAFFGQGTRLTVV.

This chain links TRBV5-1 with TRBJ1-1; D is undetermined. The germline V gene has CDR1 SGHRS and CDR2 YFSETQ. This CDR3 contains 13 residues. The ends were cut back, 5 bases at V and 7 bases at J, with 15 bases in the middle. CDR3 loop: CASSLGVVSEAFF. In nucleotides, the CDR3 is TGCGCCAGCAGTCTGGGTGTGGTCAGTGAAGCTTTCTTT.

The chain uses TRBV28 and TRBJ2-3; D is perhaps TRBD2 (5 bases). The CDR3 extends over 14 amino acids. V lost 6 bases, J lost 2 bases, and 12 bases lay in between. Germline V gives CDR1 MDHEN, CDR2 SYDVKM. In DNA, the CDR3 is TGTGCCAGCAGGGAAAGAGGGTACACAGATACGCAGTATTTT. This encodes CASRERGYTDTQYF.

This clonotype came up many times. The chain carries TRBV28 and TRBJ2-7, with D tentatively TRBD1 (5 bases). V was shortened by 5 bases and J by 2 bases, with 13 bases between the two germline ends. Germline V gene data show CDR1 as MDHEN and CDR2 as SYDVKM. The CDR3 has 14 residues. CDR3 amino acids: CASSNPGLPYEQYF. The CDR3 DNA reads TGTGCCAGCAGTAATCCAGGGCTACCCTACGAGCAGTACTTC. The variable domain in full, completed from reference TRBV28 and TRBJ2-7, reads DVKVTQSSRYLVKRTGEKVFLECVQDMDHENMFWYRQDPGLGLRLIYFSYDVKMKEKGDIPEGYSVSREKKERFSLILESASTNQTSMYLCASSNPGLPYEQYFGPGTRLTVT.

As concerns this clonotype: Germline is not matched at one junction end, which may reflect a read error. The chain has TRBV7-2 and TRBJ2-7; 7 bases are a match to TRBD2. The length of the CDR3 is 15 residues. Germline CDR1 SGHTA, CDR2 FQGNSA. In DNA, the CDR3 is TGTGCTAGCAGCTTCTCCGGGATTAGCGGGTCGGAGCAGTACTTC. This encodes CASSFSGISGSEQYF.

V gene TRBV5-1 combines with J gene TRBJ1-6, with D perhaps TRBD1 (6 bases). This CDR3 has 15 residues. V lost 0 bases to trimming and J lost 10 bases, with 14 bases between them. The germline V gene has CDR1 SGHRS and CDR2 YFSETQ. This CDR3 is CASSLDQGMRSPLHF. CDR3 coding DNA: TGCGCCAGCAGCTTGGATCAGGGGATGAGATCACCCCTCCACTTT.

This clonotype was detected many times. The V and J genes are TRBV6-9 and TRBJ1-4; D might be TRBD1 (6 bases). V was trimmed by 3 bases and J by 8 bases, leaving 16 bases between them. The CDR3 covers 15 residues. Germline lookup yields CDR1 MNHGY and CDR2 SVAAGI. The CDR3 spells CASSYTGSVSEKLFF. The CDR3, as DNA: TGTGCCAGCAGTTACACAGGGAGTGTTAGCGAAAAACTGTTTTTT.